The clone carrying this TCR beta chain was observed at least ten times. Its antigen is as yet unknown. This specimen comes from a study of T cells in Graves' hyperthyroidism and ophthalmopathy. Findings of the study overall: Blood also showed most of the thyroid clonotypes that were expanded above 0.001.

Amplification of TCR beta CDR3 regions was performed using RNA transcripts as template. Using the HTBI primer set, a first-round RT-PCR was run on the TCR CDR3. TCRdb redid the calling of the multiplex PCR reads with MiXCR, one entry per CDR3 protein. Found here are 300,000 to 450,000 distinct CDR3 sequences, 13% of them singletons; the top ten hold 9.2%. Diagnosis relied on clinical symptoms, serum thyroxine and TRAb, thyroid ultrasound and orbital computed tomography. The CDR3 loop spans 16 amino acids. The germline gives CDR1 SGHNT, CDR2 YYREEE (reference sequence). V gave up 3 bases and J gave up 3 bases, with 17 bases separating them.

The clonotype originates from a woman between 18 and 30 years old with Graves' hyperthyroidism. The sequenced sample consisted of blood. The chain is built from TRBV5-4 and TRBJ2-3, with D possibly matching TRBD1 (6 bases). CDR3 sequence (DNA): TGTGCCAGCAGCTCGGGGACAAAAAGATTGACAGATACGCAGTATTTT. Translated: CASSSGTKRLTDTQYF. Supplemented by reference TRBV5-4 and TRBJ2-3, the full variable domain reads ETGVTQSPTHLIKTRGQQVTLRCSSQSGHNTVSWYQQALGQGPQFIFQYYREEENGRGNFPPRFSGLQFPNYSSELNVNALELDDSALYLCASSSGTKRLTDTQYFGPGTRLTVL.